The 3 T cell receptor beta chains listed next were all sequenced from one sample in a study of T cells in Graves' hyperthyroidism and ophthalmopathy. RNA transcripts served as the template for amplifying TCR beta CDR3 regions. The HTBI primer set drove a first-round RT-PCR of the TCR CDR3. One entry per CDR3 protein, called by TCRdb with MiXCR from the multiplex PCR reads. There are some 350,000 distinct CDR3 sequences in the sample; 12% to 15% occur only once, and 30% to 40% lies in the top ten. Material: blood. The receptors here all came from a woman aged 40 to 49 with Graves' ophthalmopathy.

This clonotype was seen repeatedly, ten times or more. The V gene is TRBV28, the J gene TRBJ1-1; D is possibly TRBD1 (5 bases). The CDR3 length is 13 residues. CDR1 and CDR2 (germline): MDHEN, SYDVKM. Trimming cost V 7 bases and J 0 bases, with 9 bases left between them. CDR3 sequence: CASTRVLNTEAFF. For the CDR3, the DNA is TGTGCCAGCACCAGGGTTCTGAACACTGAAGCTTTCTTT.

This clonotype was seen many times. The chain has TRBV18 and TRBJ1-1, with unresolved D. V gave up 6 bases and J gave up 1 base, with 9 bases separating them. Per germline, CDR1 KGHSH and CDR2 LQKENI. The CDR3 is 13 amino acids. The CDR3 is CASSRAANTEAFF. The CDR3 DNA follows: TGTGCCAGCTCTCGGGCTGCGAACACTGAAGCTTTCTTT.

This clonotype was counted between two and nine times. The chain joins TRBV20-1 to TRBJ2-3, with TRBD2 identical over 7 bases. CDR1 is DFQATT, CDR2 SNEGSKA, per germline (reference sequence). This CDR3 is built from 21 residues. V was pared by 1 base and J by 2 bases, with 24 bases of the junction left unmatched. The CDR3 DNA sequence: TGCAGTGCTAGAGCAAGCTACGGGAGGACGGGCTTGGGAGTGCTCACAGATACGCAGTATTTT. Translated: CSARASYGRTGLGVLTDTQYF.